These 6 T cell receptor beta chains were all obtained from the same sample, sequenced in a study of shared clonotypes between healthy human individuals (dated by TCRdb to the early 2020s). The method behind the library was the immunoSEQ multiplex PCR assay. Drawn from immuneACCESS, this table holds only the in-frame rearrangements with V and J called that TCRdb kept. Clones are partly lost; checked studies trace under half to an unresolved V gene and leave the rest unexplained. The sample includes approximately 530,000 clones, with about 96% observed a single time. The ten largest make up about 0.06% of the sample. The specimen was naive CD4+ T cells sorted from blood. The cell subset or site label, read with the paper, signifies: CD45RA+ positively selected. Source of these receptors: a woman in her twenties or thirties in good health.

This chain links TRBV28 with TRBJ2-7; 10 bases match TRBD2. Germline V gene data show CDR1 as MDHEN and CDR2 as SYDVKM. The CDR3 is 14 residues long. V was pared by 6 bases and J by 4 bases, with 6 bases of the junction left unmatched. CDR3 DNA: TGTGCCAGCAGGAGGGCTAGCGGGGGTTACGAGCAGTACTTC. Amino acid sequence: CASRRASGGYEQYF.

The chain links TRBV6-5 to TRBJ2-3; 11 bases fit TRBD2. This CDR3 is 15 amino acids long. J lost 5 bases, V lost 6 bases, and 7 bases had no gene match. Germline-derived CDR1 and CDR2 are MNHEY and SVGAGI. DNA for the CDR3: TGTGCCAGCAGCACAACTAGCGGGAGCGTAGATACGCAGTATTTT. Protein: CASSTTSGSVDTQYF.

The chain joins TRBV20-1 to TRBJ2-5; D not resolved. TRBJ2-7 explains the end of the DNA better; the J call may be wrong. Germline V lookup: CDR1 DFQATT, CDR2 SNEGSKA (reference sequence). The CDR3 is 10 residues long. CDR3 coding DNA: TGCAGTGCTGGCCAGTACGAGCAGTACTTC. As protein: CSAGQYEQYF.

J is TRBJ1-5 and V is TRBV2, with TRBD1 matching over 7 bases. Germline V gene sequence: CDR1 SNHLY, CDR2 FYNNEI. The ends lost 6 bases at V and 2 bases at J; junction bases unmatched: 4. The CDR3 runs 14 residues. The CDR3 bases are TGTGCCAGCAGGACAGGGAGCGGCAATCAGCCCCAGCATTTT. Translation: CASRTGSGNQPQHF.

For the CDR3, the DNA is TGCGCCAGCAGCCGGGACAGGAACTACGAGCAGTACTTC. Protein sequence: CASSRDRNYEQYF. The rearrangement uses TRBV5-1 and TRBJ2-7, with 8 bases identical to TRBD1. The germline V gene encodes CDR1 SGHRS and CDR2 YFSETQ. V trimming: 4 bases; J trimming: 3 bases; junction bases outside the gene matches: 3. This CDR3 has 13 residues.

V and J are TRBV5-6 and TRBJ1-5; unclear D gene. CDR3 length: 17 amino acids. The V end was cut by 2 bases, the J end by 0 bases, with 15 bases between. Germline-derived CDR1 and CDR2 are SGHDT and YYEEEE. The CDR3: CASSFGRRGYSNQPQHF. CDR3 coding DNA: TGTGCCAGCAGCTTCGGCAGGCGCGGTTATAGCAATCAGCCCCAGCATTTT.